This TCR beta chain emerged from a study of Graves' ophthalmopathy and Graves' hyperthyroidism. Study details: Ahead of any treatment, peripheral blood was obtained at the initial diagnosis.

In this sample, this clonotype turned up many times. The study amplified TCR beta CDR3 regions using RNA transcripts. HTBI primers primed a first-round RT-PCR, and a second-round multiplex PCR followed. TCRdb re-called the multiplex PCR reads through MiXCR, storing one row per CDR3 protein. The sample has hundreds of thousands of distinct CDR3 sequences; approximately 21% are singletons. Thyroid ultrasound, orbital computed tomography, TRAb, serum thyroxine and clinical symptoms formed the basis of diagnosis. Material: peripheral blood. This sequence originates from a woman younger than 30 with stable Graves' hyperthyroidism. Some clones in this sample may be carry-over from other donors' samples.

CDR3 protein: CASSPAASPLHF. CDR3 nucleotide sequence: TGTGCCAGCAGTCCCGCCGCATCACCCCTCCACTTT. The chain has TRBV6-2 or TRBV6-3 and TRBJ1-6; D uncertain. The V gene's germline CDR1 is MNHEY and CDR2 SVGEGT. The germline V and J ends were trimmed by 5 bases and 10 bases, with 9 bases remaining between them. The CDR3 has 12 residues.